This is a list of T cell receptor beta chains from one sample in a study of cytomegalovirus exposure and HLA in healthy donors. Here immunoSEQ multiplex PCR was the method, and the copy in TCRdb shows in-frame clones only, minus some. The sample gives under 150,000 clones, over 75% of which show up once; 1.7% is in the top ten. The sequencing input was PBMCs. The receptor source for this set is a woman aged 25 to 45 in good health and CMV-seronegative. CDR3s include the opening cysteine and the closing phenylalanine or tryptophan. A D gene is named only where the DNA matches it firmly.

TRBV7-9	16	TRBJ2-2	NA	TGTTCCAGCAGCCCCGCGGCCGACCCGAACACCGGGGAGCTGTTTTTT	CSSSPAADPNTGELFF
TRBV6-1	14	TRBJ1-1	NA	TGTGCCAGCAGTCGGGGGGGCGAAAACACCCAAGCTTTCTTT	CASSRGGENTQAFF
TRBV2	15	TRBJ1-5	TRBD1	TGTGCCAGCAGCCCGACAGGGTTGGACAATCAGCCCCAGCATTTT	CASSPTGLDNQPQHF
TRBV6-1	14	TRBJ1-2	TRBD1	TGTGCCAGCAGTGAAGGGGACAGTGGCTATGGCTACACCTTC	CASSEGDSGYGYTF
TRBV5-1	13	TRBJ1-1	NA	TGCGCCAGCAGCTTGGGGAGGAACACTGAAGCTTTCTTT	CASSLGRNTEAFF
TRBV4-3	14	TRBJ2-7	NA	TGCGCCAGCAGCCAAGAGTTAGCGACAGGCGAGCAGTACTTC	CASSQELATGEQYF
TRBV5-4	14	TRBJ1-3	NA	TGTGCCAGCAGCTTGGGGCAGGGGAGAAACACCATATATTTT	CASSLGQGRNTIYF
TRBV19	14	TRBJ1-5	TRBD1	TGTGCCAGTAGTACAGGACAGGGGGCGCAGCCCCAGCATTTT	CASSTGQGAQPQHF
TRBV27	14	TRBJ2-5	TRBD2	TGTGCCAGCAGTGCCTATGCGGGGGTGGAGACCCAGTACTTC	CASSAYAGVETQYF
TRBV2	15	TRBJ2-3	NA	TGTGCCAGCAGTGAGGAGGGTATGGTTACAGATACGCAGTATTTT	CASSEEGMVTDTQYF
TRBV5-1	16	TRBJ1-5	NA	TGCGCCAGCAGCCTAACCGCAGGGGATAGCAATCAGCCCCAGCATTTT	CASSLTAGDSNQPQHF
TRBV5-5	14	TRBJ1-1	NA	TGTGCCAGCAGCTTGCAGGCTATGAACACTGAAGCTTTCTTT	CASSLQAMNTEAFF
TRBV10-1	14	TRBJ1-2	TRBD1	TGCGCCAGCGTGAGACAGGGACGTTTCTATGGCTACACCTTC	CASVRQGRFYGYTF
TRBV5-1	17	TRBJ1-2	TRBD1	TGCGCCAGCAGCTCCCTCTGGGACAGGGGCCGATACTATGGCTACACCTTC	CASSSLWDRGRYYGYTF
TRBV2	16	TRBJ2-3	NA	TGTGCCAGCAGTGAGGGGCAGGGAAGGAGCAAAGATACGCAGTATTTT	CASSEGQGRSKDTQYF
TRBV4-3	17	TRBJ2-2	TRBD2	TGCGCCAGCAGCCGCTACAAAGCGGGGTTGGTTACCGGGGAGCTGTTTTTT	CASSRYKAGLVTGELFF
TRBV19	16	TRBJ1-5	NA	TGTGCCAGTATCGGCCAATCAGGGGTGGGCAATCAGCCCCAGCATTTT	CASIGQSGVGNQPQHF
TRBV27	16	TRBJ2-5	NA	TGTGCCAGCAGTCCCCCCGACGAGACTAGTCAGGAGACCCAGTACTTC	CASSPPDETSQETQYF